This T cell receptor beta chain was identified in a study of cytomegalovirus exposure and HLA in healthy donors. This CDR3 has 16 amino acids. With 5 bases removed from V and 3 bases from J, the gap between germline ends came to 17 bases. In germline, CDR1 is SGHRS, CDR2 YFSETQ. Broader study findings: Diagnosis of cytomegalovirus status made by the classifier reportedly showed high specificity and sensitivity. Later analysis placed DRB1 highest and HLA-C lowest in TCR association rates, which differed by HLA locus.

In the PCR, 60 Vbeta and 13 Jbeta primers were used. The assay was immunoSEQ multiplex PCR, and TCRdb's table has in-frame clones only and misses some. Of under 150,000 clones listed, roughly 62% are singletons. This clone has only a few counts. Its target is unknown. The sample comprised PBMCs. This chain joins TRBV5-1 and TRBJ1-4; D possibly corresponds to TRBD1 (6 bases). This TCR was recovered from a man aged 55 to 69 in good health and CMV-seronegative. CDR3 residues: CASSAYPQGSNEKLFF. The DNA of the CDR3 is TGCGCCAGCAGTGCTTACCCTCAGGGGTCTAATGAAAAACTGTTTTTT. Looking up the rest from reference TRBV5-1 and TRBJ1-4 gives the full variable domain: KAGVTQTPRYLIKTRGQQVTLSCSPISGHRSVSWYQQTPGQGLQFLFEYFSETQRNKGNFPGRFSGRQFSNSRSEMNVSTLELGDSALYLCASSAYPQGSNEKLFFGSGTQLSVL.